These 32 T cell receptor beta chains share one sample of origin, sequenced in a study of control samples from healthy donors and cancer patients. Sequencing was performed with immunoSEQ multiplex PCR; in TCRdb, only in-frame clones are kept and a portion is missing. The data contain around 90,000 clones, approximately 86% of them singletons. Specimen: blood. The receptors here all came from a man between 25 and 39 years old in good health.

The V and J genes are TRBV3-1 (or the pseudogene TRBV3-2) and TRBJ2-4, with D perhaps matching TRBD1 (5 bases). Germline loops: CDR1 LGHDT, CDR2 YNNKEL (reference sequence). This CDR3 region has 12 residues. Trimming cost V 3 bases and J 11 bases, with 11 bases left between them. This CDR3 reads CASSHLDTLQYF. The CDR3 DNA sequence: TGTGCCAGCAGCCACCTGGACACCCTTCAGTACTTC.

The rearrangement uses TRBV10-3 and TRBJ2-6; 7 bases line up with TRBD1. The CDR3 runs to 15 residues. Trimming took 5 bases from V and 2 from J; bases not matched to a gene: 3. Germline V gene sequence: CDR1 ENHRY, CDR2 SYGVKD. The CDR3 bases are TGTGCCATCAGTACCACAGGGGCTGGGGCCAACGTCCTGACTTTC. Its translation: CAISTTGAGANVLTF.

This chain links TRBV12-3 or TRBV12-4 with TRBJ2-1; no firm D call. V was cut by 4 bases and J by 6 bases, with 4 bases left in between. This CDR3 contains 11 residues. CDR3 nucleotides: TGTGCCAGCAGTTCCCGCAATGAGCAGTTCTTC. This sequence encodes CASSSRNEQFF.

This rearrangement joins TRBV14 to TRBJ1-3; D gene uncertain. V shed 4 bases and J shed 4 bases, with 8 bases lying between them. The germline V gene encodes CDR1 SGHDN and CDR2 FVKESK. CDR3 size: 13 residues. The CDR3 DNA sequence: TGTGCCAGCAGCCGTCTGACAGGAAACACCATATATTTT. Residues: CASSRLTGNTIYF.

J is TRBJ1-2 and V is TRBV6-5; D might be TRBD1 (6 bases). The CDR3 contains 15 residues. The germline V gene has CDR1 MNHEY and CDR2 SVGAGI. Trimming took off 0 bases at V and 2 bases at J, with 10 bases between the two ends. The CDR3 DNA is TGTGCCAGCAGTTACTCTAGGACAGCAAACTATGGCTACACCTTC. Encoded protein: CASSYSRTANYGYTF.

The chain carries TRBV5-4 and TRBJ1-2, with D possibly matching TRBD1 (6 bases). Germline V gene data show CDR1 as SGHNT and CDR2 as YYREEE (reference sequence). The V gene lost 0 bases and the J gene lost 6 bases, with 18 bases spanning the gap. The CDR3 runs to 16 residues. The CDR3 loop is CASSLAGGREGHGYTF. The CDR3 DNA reads TGTGCCAGCAGCTTGGCTGGGGGCAGGGAGGGCCATGGCTACACCTTC.

This chain connects TRBV2 to TRBJ1-5; TRBD1 agrees at 7 bases. CDR1 SNHLY and CDR2 FYNNEI come from the germline V gene. CDR3 length: 15 residues. V gave up 1 base and J gave up 4 bases; unmatched junction bases: 4. The CDR3, as DNA: TGTGCCAGCAGTGAAGAACAGGGGAATAATCAGCCCCAGCATTTT. As protein: CASSEEQGNNQPQHF.

CDR3 bases: TGTGCCAGCAGCTTAGAGGTATGGGGCAGGACTGGCAATGAGCAGTTCTTC. It translates to CASSLEVWGRTGNEQFF. This chain joins TRBV11-2 and TRBJ2-1, with D perhaps TRBD1 or TRBD2 (5 bases each). The CDR3 runs 17 residues. V lost 0 bases to trimming and J lost 6 bases, with 18 bases between them. Germline loops: CDR1 SGHAT, CDR2 FQNNGV.

The J gene is TRBJ1-1, the V gene TRBV9; D not certain. V shed 0 bases and J shed 6 bases, with 9 bases lying between them. The CDR3 contains 13 residues. CDR1 and CDR2 from the germline V gene are SGDLS and YYNGEE. CDR3 region: CASSVALTPEAFF. CDR3 nucleotides: TGTGCCAGCAGCGTAGCTCTTACCCCTGAAGCTTTCTTT.

This clone was counted a few times. The chain is built from TRBV10-3 and TRBJ1-3, with D possibly TRBD1 on 5 matching bases. Germline V gene sequence: CDR1 ENHRY, CDR2 SYGVKD. The CDR3 has 15 residues. Trimming removed 4 bases from V and 0 bases from J, with 10 bases in between. The CDR3 DNA sequence: TGTGCCATCAGTGCCCCGGGGGTCTCTGGAAACACCATATATTTT. This gives the protein CAISAPGVSGNTIYF.

The chain couples TRBV10-3 to TRBJ2-7; 9 bases align to TRBD1. The CDR3 has 14 amino acids. V lost 6 bases, J lost 4 bases, and 7 bases stayed unmatched. Germline V gene sequence: CDR1 ENHRY, CDR2 SYGVKD. The CDR3 DNA follows: TGTGCCATCAGGAAGACAGGGGGGGATTACGAGCAGTACTTC. This translates into CAIRKTGGDYEQYF.

This rearrangement joins TRBV5-4 to TRBJ2-5, with 11 bases identical to TRBD1. CDR3 length: 16 amino acids. CDR1 is SGHNT, CDR2 YYREEE, per germline (reference sequence). V dropped 1 base and J dropped 1; count of bases not matched to a gene: 3. Here the CDR3 reads CASSLRGTGGQETQYF. As DNA, the CDR3 is TGTGCCAGCAGCTTGAGGGGGACAGGGGGCCAAGAGACCCAGTACTTC.

The chain couples TRBV5-6 to TRBJ1-1; TRBD1 might be the D (5 bases). The germline V and J ends were trimmed by 1 base and 7 bases, with 20 bases remaining between them. CDR1 and CDR2 (germline): SGHDT, YYEEEE. The CDR3 is made up of 16 amino acids. The CDR3 region is CASSLLSIGRAGEAFF. In nucleotides, the CDR3 is TGTGCCAGCAGCTTGTTGTCCATAGGCAGGGCGGGTGAAGCTTTCTTT.

CDR3 amino acids: CASSYSLQSSYEQYF. DNA for the CDR3: TGTGCCAGCAGTTACTCCCTCCAGAGCTCCTACGAGCAGTACTTC. The chain employs TRBV6-5 and TRBJ2-7, with D hard to call. CDR3 length: 15 amino acids. The V end was cut by 0 bases, the J end by 0 bases, with 9 bases between. Per germline, CDR1 MNHEY and CDR2 SVGAGI.

V gene TRBV10-3 combines with J gene TRBJ1-1, with D unresolved. Trimming left V 3 bases short and J 7 bases short, with 9 bases between. Germline V gene sequence: CDR1 ENHRY, CDR2 SYGVKD. The CDR3 length is 12 residues. Here the CDR3 reads CAISDSTIEAFF. The CDR3 coding sequence is TGTGCCATCAGTGACAGCACCATTGAAGCTTTCTTT.

V is TRBV29-1 and J is TRBJ1-2; no firm D call. V dropped 3 bases and J dropped 8 bases, with 13 bases sitting between them. The germline V gene encodes CDR1 SQVTM and CDR2 ANQGSEA. This CDR3 spans 12 amino acids. This CDR3 reads CSVDGDRKGYTF. Here the CDR3 DNA reads TGCAGCGTTGACGGGGATCGGAAGGGCTACACCTTC.

The chain uses TRBV9 and TRBJ1-1; tentative D call: TRBD1 (5 bases). Germline-derived CDR1 and CDR2 are SGDLS and YYNGEE. V was pared by 7 bases and J by 7 bases, with 11 bases between. This CDR3 comprises 11 residues. The DNA for the CDR3 is TGTGCCAGCGGGACGGGACGTGAAGCTTTCTTT. The encoded protein is CASGTGREAFF.

The rearrangement joins TRBV5-4 to TRBJ1-3; D perhaps matches TRBD1 (5 bases). CDR3 length: 16 amino acids. Trimming removed 4 bases from V and 0 bases from J, with 14 bases in between. Germline V gene data show CDR1 as SGHNT and CDR2 as YYREEE (reference sequence). Here the CDR3 reads CASSRPGPRSGNTIYF. CDR3 DNA sequence: TGTGCCAGCAGCCGACCGGGACCCCGCTCTGGAAACACCATATATTTT.

This chain links TRBV18 with TRBJ2-7; a possible D gene is TRBD2 (5 bases). V was trimmed by 6 bases and J by 0 bases, leaving 15 bases between them. This CDR3 contains 15 residues. Germline CDR1 reads KGHSH; CDR2 reads LQKENI. The CDR3 reads CASSSAGGFSYEQYF. As DNA, the CDR3 is TGTGCCAGCTCTTCCGCGGGCGGATTCTCCTACGAGCAGTACTTC. Full variable domain (outside the CDR3, taken from reference TRBV18 and TRBJ2-7): NAGVMQNPRHLVRRRGQEARLRCSPMKGHSHVYWYRQLPEEGLKFMVYLQKENIIDESGMPKERFSAEFPKEGPSILRIQQVVRGDSAAYFCASSSAGGFSYEQYFGPGTRLTVT.

The chain links TRBV2 to TRBJ2-5; 12 positions agree with TRBD1. CDR1 is SNHLY and CDR2 is FYNNEI in the germline V gene. V lost 7 bases, J lost 7 bases, and 7 bases stayed unmatched. The CDR3 is 14 residues long. CDR3 in amino acids: CASTGDRGQGTQYF. The CDR3 coding sequence is TGTGCCAGCACAGGGGACAGGGGGCAGGGGACCCAGTACTTC.

The chain couples TRBV3-1 (or the pseudogene TRBV3-2) to TRBJ1-5, with 12 bases identical to TRBD1. CDR3 length equals 17 residues. J was trimmed by 1 base and V by 11 bases; bases with no gene match: 12. From germline, CDR1 is LGHDT and CDR2 YNNKEL (reference sequence). The chain's CDR3 is CAAGSPGQGASNQPQHF. In DNA form, the CDR3 reads TGTGCCGCCGGGTCGCCGGGACAGGGGGCAAGCAATCAGCCCCAGCATTTT.

V and J are TRBV25-1 and TRBJ1-6; tentatively, D is TRBD1 (6 bases). From germline, CDR1 is MGHDK and CDR2 SYGVNS. The CDR3 has 16 residues. V was pared by 4 bases and J by 7 bases, with 17 bases between. CDR3 sequence: CASSAGQPTRNSPLHF. DNA for the CDR3: TGTGCCAGCAGTGCTGGACAGCCCACTAGGAATTCACCCCTCCACTTT.

The chain combines TRBV7-2 with TRBJ2-3; D possibly matches TRBD1 or TRBD2 (5 bases each). Deletions cut 5 bases from V and 6 bases from J, with 21 bases between. Germline V gene sequence: CDR1 SGHTA, CDR2 FQGNSA. CDR3 size: 16 residues. CDR3 sequence: CASSPRGAPGLDTQYF. The CDR3 bases are TGTGCCAGCAGCCCCCGAGGGGCCCCTGGCCTGGATACGCAGTATTTT.

The V gene is TRBV12-5, the J gene TRBJ1-1; tentatively, D is TRBD1 (6 bases). V lost 4 bases and J lost 0, with 18 bases in between. In germline, CDR1 is LGHNT, CDR2 FRNRAP. This CDR3 has 17 residues. The CDR3 reads CASGSPQGNTLNTEAFF. In DNA form, the CDR3 reads TGTGCTAGTGGTTCCCCTCAGGGGAATACCTTGAACACTGAAGCTTTCTTT.

CDR3 nucleotide sequence: TGCAGTGCTAGTAAGGGACGGTATAATCAGCCCCAGCATTTT. Protein product: CSASKGRYNQPQHF. The rearrangement uses TRBV20-1 and TRBJ1-5; D may be TRBD1 (5 bases). Looked up from germline, CDR1 is DFQATT and CDR2 is SNEGSKA (reference sequence). The CDR3 spans 14 residues. V gave up 3 bases and J gave up 4 bases, with 13 bases separating them.

This clone was seen a single time. The gene calls are TRBV2 and TRBJ1-2; the D is unclear. The CDR3 spans 13 residues. The germline V gene encodes CDR1 SNHLY and CDR2 FYNNEI. The V and J ends lost 4 bases and 4 bases respectively, with 10 bases between them. CDR3 bases: TGTGCCAGCAGTGGAGCAGTAGTCTATGGCTACACCTTC. Its translation is CASSGAVVYGYTF.

This sequence joins TRBV7-6 and TRBJ1-3, with 7 bases that match TRBD1. The germline CDR1 and CDR2 sequences are SGHVS and FNYEAQ. Unmatched junction bases numbered 11, after V lost 5 bases and J lost 1 base. The CDR3 loop spans 17 amino acids. The CDR3 loop is CASSLGAGDSSGNTIYF. DNA for the CDR3: TGTGCCAGCAGCCTGGGGGCTGGGGACAGTTCTGGAAACACCATATATTTT.

This clone occurred once. The V call is TRBV27, the J call TRBJ2-1, with TRBD1 matching over 7 bases. V dropped 7 bases and J dropped 0; count of bases not matched to a gene: 3. The CDR3 runs 14 residues. The germline V gene has CDR1 MNHEY and CDR2 SMNVEV (reference sequence). CDR3 amino acids: CASTWDSSYNEQFF. The DNA for the CDR3 is TGTGCCAGCACCTGGGACAGCTCCTACAATGAGCAGTTCTTC.

The chain combines TRBV9 with TRBJ2-3; 11 positions agree with TRBD1. Looked up from germline, CDR1 is SGDLS and CDR2 is YYNGEE. Trimming took 4 bases from V and 2 from J; bases not matched to a gene: 18. CDR3 length equals 20 residues. The DNA for the CDR3 is TGTGCCAGCAGCCCAGCCCCCGGACAGGGGGCTCTCGGGCACACAGATACGCAGTATTTT. It yields the protein CASSPAPGQGALGHTDTQYF.

This chain joins TRBV7-9 and TRBJ2-3; 7 bases map to TRBD2. CDR3 size: 15 residues. V shed 0 bases, J shed 1 base, and the junction held 1 base outside the gene matches. The germline V gene has CDR1 SEHNR and CDR2 FQNEAQ (reference sequence). The chain's CDR3 is CASSLASGGTDTQYF. For the CDR3, the DNA is TGTGCCAGCAGCTTAGCGAGCGGGGGCACAGATACGCAGTATTTT.

The J gene is TRBJ1-5, the V gene TRBV10-1; D is uncertain. V lost 0 bases and J 3 bases, leaving 12 bases between the germline ends. Germline V lookup: CDR1 WNHNN, CDR2 SYGVQD (reference sequence). CDR3 length: 16 residues. For the CDR3, the DNA is TGCGCCAGCAGTGAGTCGCCGTTGGGGTCCAATCAGCCCCAGCATTTT. Its protein is CASSESPLGSNQPQHF.

V and J are TRBV10-3 and TRBJ1-1, with D uncertain. The CDR3 has 17 residues. The V gene lost 0 bases and the J gene lost 5 bases, with 19 bases spanning the gap. From germline, CDR1 is ENHRY and CDR2 SYGVKD. The CDR3 region is CAISESIGGLGNTEAFF. The CDR3 DNA sequence: TGTGCCATCAGTGAGTCGATAGGAGGGCTCGGAAATACTGAAGCTTTCTTT.